This record concerns one T cell receptor beta chain sequence. The CDR3 totals 17 residues. V lost 7 bases and J lost 5, with 26 bases in between. CDR1 is MNHEY and CDR2 is SMNVEV in the germline V gene (reference sequence). Per the original data handling: Cell counts per sample came from amplifying reference gene primers. Repertoires were generated with immunoSEQ multiplex PCR, while TCRdb's copy carries only in-frame clones and drops some. V and J calls and clone size come straight from that table; D and trimming were deduced from the DNA. The table shows 210,000 or so clones, with roughly 90% occurring only once. The sample belongs to a study of blood T cell repertoires in COVID-19. Whole-study context: The samples span acute and convalescent COVID-19 from the United States, Italy and Spain. T cells, B-cell-depleted T cells, or PBMCs supplied cDNA or gDNA.

This chain connects TRBV27 to TRBJ1-2; D might be TRBD1 (6 bases). Sequenced input: peripheral blood. The source is a middle-aged woman who had recovered from COVID-19. CDR3 sequence: CASTPGLGGRGGYGYTF. CDR3 bases: TGTGCCAGCACACCAGGTTTGGGTGGCAGGGGTGGTTATGGCTACACCTTC.